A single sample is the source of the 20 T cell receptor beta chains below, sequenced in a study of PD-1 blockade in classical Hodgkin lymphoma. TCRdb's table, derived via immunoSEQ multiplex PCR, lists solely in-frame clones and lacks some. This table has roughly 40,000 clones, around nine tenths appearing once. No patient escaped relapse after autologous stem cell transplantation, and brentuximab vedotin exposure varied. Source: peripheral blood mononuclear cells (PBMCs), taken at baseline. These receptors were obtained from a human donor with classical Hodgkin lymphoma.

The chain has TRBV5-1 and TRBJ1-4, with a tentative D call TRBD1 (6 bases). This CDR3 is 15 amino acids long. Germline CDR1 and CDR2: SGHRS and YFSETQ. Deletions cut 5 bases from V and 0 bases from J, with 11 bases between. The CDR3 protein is CASSPTGSTNEKLFF. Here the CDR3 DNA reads TGCGCCAGCAGTCCCACAGGGTCAACTAATGAAAAACTGTTTTTT.

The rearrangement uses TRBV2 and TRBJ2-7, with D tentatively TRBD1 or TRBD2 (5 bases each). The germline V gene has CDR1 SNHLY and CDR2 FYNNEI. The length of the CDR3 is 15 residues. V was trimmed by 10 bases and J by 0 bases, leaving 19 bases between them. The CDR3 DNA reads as TGTGCCACGCCTAAACGGGACGGTAGCTCCTACGAGCAGTACTTC. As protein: CATPKRDGSSYEQYF. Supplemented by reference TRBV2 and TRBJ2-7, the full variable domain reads EPEVTQTPSHQVTQMGQEVILRCVPISNHLYFYWYRQILGQKVEFLVSFYNNEISEKSEIFDDQFSVERPDGSNFTLKIRSTKLEDSAMYFCATPKRDGSSYEQYFGPGTRLTVT.

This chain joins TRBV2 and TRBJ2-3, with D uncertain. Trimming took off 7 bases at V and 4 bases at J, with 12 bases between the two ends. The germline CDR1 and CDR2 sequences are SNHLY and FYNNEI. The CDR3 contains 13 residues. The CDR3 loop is CASMYSGADTQYF. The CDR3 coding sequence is TGTGCCAGCATGTACAGTGGGGCAGATACGCAGTATTTT.

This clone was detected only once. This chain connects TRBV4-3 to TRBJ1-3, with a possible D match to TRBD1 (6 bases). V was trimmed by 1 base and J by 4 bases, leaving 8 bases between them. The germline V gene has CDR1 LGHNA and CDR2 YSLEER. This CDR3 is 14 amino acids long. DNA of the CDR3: TGCGCCAGCAGCCAAGTGGGGGCCGGAAACACCATATATTTT. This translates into CASSQVGAGNTIYF.

The CDR3 region is CASSLQVGATQYF. DNA for the CDR3: TGTGCCAGCAGTTTACAAGTTGGGGCGACCCAGTACTTC. The gene calls are TRBV27 and TRBJ2-5; possible D gene TRBD1, 5 bases. The CDR3 runs 13 residues. The V end was cut by 2 bases, the J end by 7 bases, with 11 bases between. CDR1 is MNHEY, CDR2 SMNVEV, per germline (reference sequence).

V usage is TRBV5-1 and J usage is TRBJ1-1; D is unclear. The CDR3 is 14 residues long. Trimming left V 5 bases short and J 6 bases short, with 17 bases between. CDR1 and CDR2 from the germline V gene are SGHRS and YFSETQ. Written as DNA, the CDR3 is TGCGCCAGCAGATTGACGATTTTGGGTGCTGAAGCTTTCTTT. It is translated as CASRLTILGAEAFF.

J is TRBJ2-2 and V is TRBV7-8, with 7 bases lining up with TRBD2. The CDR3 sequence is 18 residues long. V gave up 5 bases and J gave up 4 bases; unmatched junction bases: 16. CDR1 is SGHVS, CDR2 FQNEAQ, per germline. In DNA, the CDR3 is TGTGCCAGCAGCCCACTCGGTGGTACCCCGGGGGGCACCGGGGAGCTGTTTTTT. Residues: CASSPLGGTPGGTGELFF.

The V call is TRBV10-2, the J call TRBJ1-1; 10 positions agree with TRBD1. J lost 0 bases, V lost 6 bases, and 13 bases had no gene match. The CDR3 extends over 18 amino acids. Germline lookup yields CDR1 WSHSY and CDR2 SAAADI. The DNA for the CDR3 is TGCGCCAGCAGAGCTGACAGGGGGCTTACCAAGGTGAACACTGAAGCTTTCTTT. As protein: CASRADRGLTKVNTEAFF.

CDR3 DNA: TGTGCCAGCAGCGCCTTGGGGGGGGAGCAGTACTTC. This sequence encodes CASSALGGEQYF. The V and J genes are TRBV7-2 and TRBJ2-7, with 7 nucleotides matching TRBD2. Trimming cost V 5 bases and J 7 bases; bases outside gene matches: 5. This CDR3 spans 12 amino acids. Per the germline V gene, CDR1 is SGHTA and CDR2 is FQGNSA.

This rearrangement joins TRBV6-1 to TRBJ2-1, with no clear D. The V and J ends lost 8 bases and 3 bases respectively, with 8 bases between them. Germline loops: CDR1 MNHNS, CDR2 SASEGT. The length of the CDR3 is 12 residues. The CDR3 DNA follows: TGTGCCAGCGGACGGAGCTACAATGAGCAGTTCTTC. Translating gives CASGRSYNEQFF.

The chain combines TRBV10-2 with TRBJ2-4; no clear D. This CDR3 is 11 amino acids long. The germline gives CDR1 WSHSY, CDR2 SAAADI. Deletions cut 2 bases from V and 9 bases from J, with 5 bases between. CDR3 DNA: TGCGCCAGCAGTGAGAACAGCATTCAGTACTTC. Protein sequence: CASSENSIQYF.

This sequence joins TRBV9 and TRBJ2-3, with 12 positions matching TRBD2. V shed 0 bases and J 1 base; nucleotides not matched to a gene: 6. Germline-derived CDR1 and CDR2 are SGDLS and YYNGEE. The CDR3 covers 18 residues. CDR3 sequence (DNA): TGTGCCAGCAGCGTAGATCCTAGCGGGGGGGGTGGCACAGATACGCAGTATTTT. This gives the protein CASSVDPSGGGGTDTQYF.

The CDR3 loop reads CASSEGGQDNSPLHF. The CDR3 DNA reads as TGTGCCAGCAGTGAAGGGGGGCAGGATAATTCACCCCTCCACTTT. The chain uses TRBV6-1 and TRBJ1-6; D is perhaps TRBD1 (6 bases). The V end was cut by 1 base, the J end by 5 bases, with 9 bases between. The germline V gene encodes CDR1 MNHNS and CDR2 SASEGT. This CDR3 is built from 15 residues.

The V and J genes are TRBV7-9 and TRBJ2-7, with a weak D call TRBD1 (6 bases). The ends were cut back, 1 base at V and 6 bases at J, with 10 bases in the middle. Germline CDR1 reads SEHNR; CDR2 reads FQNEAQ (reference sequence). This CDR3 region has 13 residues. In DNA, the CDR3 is TGTGCCAGCAGCTTAGGACAGGTCGGCGAGCAGTACTTC. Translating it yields CASSLGQVGEQYF.

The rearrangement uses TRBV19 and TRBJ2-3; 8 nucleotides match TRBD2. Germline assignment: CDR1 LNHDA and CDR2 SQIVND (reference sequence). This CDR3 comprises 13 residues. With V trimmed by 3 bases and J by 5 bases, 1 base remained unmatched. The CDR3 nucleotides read TGTGCCAGTAGTATTAGCGGGGTAGATACGCAGTATTTT. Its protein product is CASSISGVDTQYF.

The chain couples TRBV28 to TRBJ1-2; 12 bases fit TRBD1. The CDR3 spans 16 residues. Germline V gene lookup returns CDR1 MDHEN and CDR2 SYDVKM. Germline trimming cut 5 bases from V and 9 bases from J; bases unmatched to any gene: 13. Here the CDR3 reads CASSDPGQGARNRYTF. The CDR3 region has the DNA TGTGCCAGCAGTGACCCGGGACAGGGGGCGAGGAACCGCTACACCTTC.

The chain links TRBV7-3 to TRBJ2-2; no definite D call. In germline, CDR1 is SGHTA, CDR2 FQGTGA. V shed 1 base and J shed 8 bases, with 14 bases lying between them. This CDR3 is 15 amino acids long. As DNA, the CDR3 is TGTGCCAGCAGCTTAAATTCGGTTGGTGTGGGGGAGCTGTTTTTT. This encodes CASSLNSVGVGELFF.

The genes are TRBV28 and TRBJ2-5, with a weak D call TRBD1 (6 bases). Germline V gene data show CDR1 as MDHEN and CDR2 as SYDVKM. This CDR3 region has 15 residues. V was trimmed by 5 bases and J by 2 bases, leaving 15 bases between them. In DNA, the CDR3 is TGTGCCAGCAGTCCGTGGACAGCGGATCAAGAGACCCAGTACTTC. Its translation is CASSPWTADQETQYF.

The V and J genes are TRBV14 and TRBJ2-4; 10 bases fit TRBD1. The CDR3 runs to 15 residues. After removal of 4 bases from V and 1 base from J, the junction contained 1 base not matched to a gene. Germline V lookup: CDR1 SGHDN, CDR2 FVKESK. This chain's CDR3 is CASSLDRGAKNIQYF. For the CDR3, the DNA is TGTGCCAGCAGCCTGGACAGGGGGGCCAAAAACATTCAGTACTTC.

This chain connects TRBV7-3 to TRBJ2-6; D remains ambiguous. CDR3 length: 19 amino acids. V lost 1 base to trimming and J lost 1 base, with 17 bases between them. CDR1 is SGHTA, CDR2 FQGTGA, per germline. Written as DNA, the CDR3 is TGTGCCAGCAGCTTAATCGGCCAGGCCGTGGGGTCTGGGGCCAACGTCCTGACTTTC. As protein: CASSLIGQAVGSGANVLTF.